Only a few counts were recorded for the clone carrying this TCR beta chain. Its antigen is unknown. These data are taken from a study of cytomegalovirus exposure and HLA in healthy donors. PCR was performed using 60 Vbeta and 13 Jbeta primers. Sequencing used immunoSEQ multiplex PCR; TCRdb keeps in-frame clones, though not all of them. Of tens of thousands of clones listed, about 85% are singletons. Study outcomes and limitations: Later analysis demonstrated an association between a missense DCLRE1C variant and TCR beta V- and J-gene trimming. Reportedly, cytomegalovirus status was diagnosed with high sensitivity and specificity.

The sequence came from a middle-aged woman in good health and CMV-seropositive. Sequenced: PBMCs.

The CDR3 reads CASSQQGGSEAFF. The CDR3, as DNA: TGTGCCAGCAGTCAACAGGGAGGGAGTGAAGCTTTCTTT. This chain joins TRBV25-1 and TRBJ1-1; the D gene is possibly TRBD1 (6 bases). Trimming cost V 5 bases and J 7 bases, with 14 bases left between them. Looked up from germline, CDR1 is MGHDK and CDR2 is SYGVNS. There are 13 residues in the CDR3.